A single count supports the clone carrying this TCR beta chain. Its antigen is not known. The protocol was immunoSEQ multiplex PCR, while the TCRdb copy is restricted to in-frame clones and leaves out a portion. The table records 350,000 to 450,000 clones, roughly 87% of them present only once. Sample treatment: around 19 received Ad26.COV2.S at low or high dose, single or two shots; five or six received placebo; per-sample allocation not given. The samples date from day 63 after the first vaccine or placebo injection. The data were taken from a study of Ad26.COV2.S vaccination and SARS-CoV-2 variants. The study, taken as a whole, reports: Vaccine and placebo recipients had comparable breadth of non-spike TCRs.

From germline, CDR1 is LGHDT and CDR2 YNNKEL (reference sequence). J lost 7 bases, V lost 0 bases, and 7 bases had no gene match. The CDR3 is 16 residues long. This sequence joins TRBV3-1 (or the pseudogene TRBV3-2) and TRBJ2-1, with 9 bases lining up with TRBD2. The receptor comes from a person between 18 and 60 years old who received the Ad26.COV2.S COVID-19 vaccine or a placebo. This specimen was peripheral blood, taken in a trial of Ad26.COV2.S vaccine versus placebo. This chain's CDR3 is CASSQERLAVENEQFF. In nucleotides, the CDR3 is TGTGCCAGCAGCCAAGAGCGACTAGCGGTGGAAAATGAGCAGTTCTTC.